The rows below give T cell receptor beta chains drawn from one sample of a study of blood T cell repertoires in COVID-19. TCRdb keeps only in-frame clones here, not all; method: immunoSEQ multiplex PCR. This sample has some 300,000 clones; over 85% occur once, and the top ten carry less than 3.5%. Sequencing was done on a sample of PBMCs or T cells enriched from blood (not recorded which). All receptors come from a woman aged 50 to 60 who had been exposed to COVID-19. Both conserved end residues are part of each CDR3. Each record gives: V gene, D gene, clone size, J gene, CDR3 DNA, CDR3 protein. The D gene is left open where the match is weak. Size is omitted from some rows. Given values are once, few, many or a class for expanded clones.

TRBV28	NA	NA	TRBJ1-2	TGTGCCAGCAGTACCACTGACTATGGCTACACCTTC	CASSTTDYGYTF
TRBV7-2	NA	NA	TRBJ2-2	TGTGCCACGACCGGGACACTGAACACCGGGGAGCTGTTTTTT	CATTGTLNTGELFF
TRBV14	TRBD1	NA	TRBJ1-2	TGTGCCAGCAGCCCGGACAGGGCCTATGGCTACACCTTC	CASSPDRAYGYTF
TRBV5-4	TRBD1	NA	TRBJ1-2	TGTGCCAGCAGCCGCGGAGGACAGGGGATCTATGGCTACACCTTC	CASSRGGQGIYGYTF
TRBV12-3/TRBV12-4	NA	NA	TRBJ1-2	TGTGCCAGCAGTTTATTCCTTTATGGCTACACCTTC	CASSLFLYGYTF
TRBV28	TRBD2	NA	TRBJ2-7	TGTGCCAGCAGGCGGGGGGGGCCCCCCTACGAGCAGTACTTC	CASRRGGPPYEQYF
TRBV5-8	NA	NA	TRBJ2-1	TGTGCCAGCAGCTTTTCATGGGCCGAACCTTACTACAATGAGCAGTTCTTC	CASSFSWAEPYYNEQFF
TRBV18	TRBD2	NA	TRBJ2-5	TGTGCCAGCTCAAAGGGACTAGTTGAGACCCAGTACTTC	CASSKGLVETQYF
TRBV3-1/TRBV3-2	TRBD2	NA	TRBJ2-1	TGTGCCAGCAGCCAAGACTTACGCGGGGGGCAGTTCTTC	CASSQDLRGGQFF
TRBV18	NA	NA	TRBJ2-5	TGTGCCAGCTCACCTGACCTGGGGGCCCCTCAAGAGACCCAGTACTTC	CASSPDLGAPQETQYF
TRBV7-8	NA	NA	TRBJ1-5	TGTGCCAGCAGCTTATCCAGCGTTAGCAATCAGCCCCAGCATTTT	CASSLSSVSNQPQHF
TRBV24-1	TRBD1	NA	TRBJ2-1	TGTGCCACCAGTGAGATTGGGACAGGGAGTATCGATGAGCAGTTCTTC	CATSEIGTGSIDEQFF
TRBV5-6	TRBD1	once	TRBJ2-3	TGTGCCAGCAGCTACTTTGGACAGGGGAGCACAGATACGCAGTATTTT	CASSYFGQGSTDTQYF
TRBV5-1	TRBD1	NA	TRBJ1-4	TGCGCCAGCAGCCGTGGGGGGACAGAGGAAAAACTGTTTTTT	CASSRGGTEEKLFF
TRBV28	NA	NA	TRBJ1-2	TGTGCCAGCAGTCTACAGAGTTATGGCTACACCTTC	CASSLQSYGYTF
TRBV7-7	TRBD1	NA	TRBJ2-7	TGTGCTAGCAGCTTAGGGGGACAGTCTCCAGATAGGGGCTCCTACGAGCAGTACTTC	CASSLGGQSPDRGSYEQYF
TRBV5-6	NA	NA	TRBJ1-3	TGTGCCAGCAGCCACCCAGGGCTCCCTTCAGGAAACACCATATATTTT	CASSHPGLPSGNTIYF
TRBV7-2	NA	few	TRBJ1-5	TGTGCCAGCAGCACCACTCTTAGCAATCAGCCCCAGCATTTT	CASSTTLSNQPQHF
TRBV24-1	TRBD2	NA	TRBJ2-4	TGTGCCACCCCGATCCATAGCGGGGGACCCCCCTTAAAAAACATTCAGTACTTC	CATPIHSGGPPLKNIQYF
TRBV3-1/TRBV3-2	TRBD1	NA	TRBJ2-5	TGTGCCAGCAGCCGGACAGGAACAAGTGGTGACTTC	CASSRTGTSGDF
TRBV12-3/TRBV12-4	NA	NA	TRBJ2-5	TGTGCCAGCAGTATGGAGGGGCAAGAGACCCAGTACTTC	CASSMEGQETQYF
TRBV28	NA	NA	TRBJ1-4	TGTGCCAGCAGCCTGGGGGGGAGGGAAAAACTGTTTTTT	CASSLGGREKLFF
TRBV15	TRBD1	once	TRBJ2-2	TGTGCCACCAGCAGTGGGACAGGGGGCGTCGGGGAGCTGTTTTTT	CATSSGTGGVGELFF
TRBV9	NA	NA	TRBJ1-3	TGTGCCAGCAGCGTAGGCCAGGGCGCAGGGAACACCATATATTTT	CASSVGQGAGNTIYF